These 20 T cell receptor beta chains were all obtained from the same sample, sequenced in a study of Graves' ophthalmopathy and Graves' hyperthyroidism listed by TCRdb under 2018. Sequenced using an Illumina HiSeq 2000. For repertoire sequencing, TCR beta CDR3 regions were amplified from RNA transcripts. HTBI primers and the Qiagen OneStep RT-PCR kit were used in a first-round RT-PCR, which was followed by a second-round multiplex PCR, size selection and purification. Using fastp trimming at Q25 and MiXCR clonotype assembly, TCRdb reanalyzed the public sequencing data and kept in-frame beta chains. CDR3 protein sequences are deduplicated, and each keeps its most common genes and DNA. This sample holds around 600,000 distinct CDR3 sequences; under 50% were observed only once. In total, the top ten clones hold around 3% of the sample. The sequenced sample consisted of peripheral blood. The receptors derive from an adult man with Graves' ophthalmopathy.

In DNA form, the CDR3 reads TGTGCCAGCAGCTTAACCACAGGGGAGCAGTACTTC. Amino acids: CASSLTTGEQYF. The V and J genes are TRBV7-9 and TRBJ2-7, with D perhaps matching TRBD1 (6 bases). The CDR3 extends over 12 amino acids. The germline V gene has CDR1 SEHNR and CDR2 FQNEAQ (reference sequence). Trimming shortened V by 2 bases and J by 7 bases, and 9 bases separated the two germline ends.

This chain links TRBV9 with TRBJ1-1; D remains unclear. V was clipped by 7 bases and J by 1 base, with 11 bases between them. Per the germline V gene, CDR1 is SGDLS and CDR2 is YYNGEE. This CDR3 comprises 13 residues. The CDR3, as DNA: TGTGCCAGCGGCCCCCATGGGAACACTGAAGCTTTCTTT. Protein product: CASGPHGNTEAFF.

This clonotype showed up many times. The chain combines TRBV7-8 with TRBJ1-5; D is uncertain. V lost 3 bases and J 4 bases, leaving 13 bases between the germline ends. This CDR3 comprises 15 residues. Germline CDR1 is SGHVS and CDR2 is FQNEAQ. The CDR3 is CASSLGVGENQPQHF. The CDR3 DNA follows: TGTGCCAGCAGCTTGGGCGTCGGTGAGAATCAGCCCCAGCATTTT. Full variable domain (rest looked up from reference TRBV7-8 and TRBJ1-5): GAGVSQSPRYKVAKRGQDVALRCDPISGHVSLFWYQQALGQGPEFLTYFQNEAQLDKSGLPSDRFFAERPEGSVSTLKIQRTQQEDSAVYLCASSLGVGENQPQHFGDGTRLSIL.

Turning to this clonotype: This clone may be a read error of a much larger clone one base away. The V gene is TRBV20-1, the J gene TRBJ1-1, with TRBD1 as a possible D gene (5 bases). The V and J ends lost 4 bases and 6 bases respectively, with 15 bases between them. Germline V gene data show CDR1 as DFQATT and CDR2 as SNEGSKA (reference sequence). The CDR3 sequence is 13 residues long. CDR3 in DNA: TGCAGTGCTACAGACAGAATCAACGCTGAAGCTTTCTTT. Its protein product is CSATDRINAEAFF.

This clonotype was seen ten or more times. V usage is TRBV2 and J usage is TRBJ2-2, with D possibly TRBD1 on 6 matching bases. Trimming removed 6 bases from V and 4 bases from J, with 15 bases in between. Germline V lookup: CDR1 SNHLY, CDR2 FYNNEI. The CDR3 sequence is 15 residues long. The CDR3 bases are TGTGCCAGCAGAGGACACAGGGACCGCACCGGGGAGCTGTTTTTT. Amino acid sequence: CASRGHRDRTGELFF.

This clonotype was counted at least ten times. The chain recombines TRBV11-2 with TRBJ2-6; TRBD2 might be the D (5 bases). Deletions cut 5 bases from V and 12 bases from J, with 29 bases between. The CDR3 runs 18 residues. CDR1 SGHAT and CDR2 FQNNGV come from the germline V gene. The CDR3 region is CASSRLRRKGEVPSVLTF. In DNA form, the CDR3 reads TGTGCCAGCAGCCGTTTGCGGCGAAAGGGAGAAGTCCCCTCCGTCCTGACTTTC.

About this clonotype: This sequence may be a read error, since a much larger clone differs from it by one base. The genes are TRBV7-3 and TRBJ1-4; 7 bases map to TRBD1. The CDR3 covers 14 residues. The V segment lost 4 bases and the J segment 9 bases; nucleotides outside the gene matches: 8. Per germline, CDR1 SGHTA and CDR2 FQGTGA. CDR3 protein: CASSSGTGAQKLFF. The CDR3 nucleotides are TGTGCCAGCAGCTCAGGCACAGGGGCCCAAAAACTGTTTTTT.

This clonotype appeared many times. This chain uses TRBV25-1 with TRBJ2-7; D is perhaps TRBD1 (6 bases). The CDR3 is made up of 11 amino acids. V lost 6 bases to trimming and J lost 7 bases, with 10 bases between them. CDR1 is MGHDK and CDR2 is SYGVNS in the germline V gene. CDR3 sequence reads: CASRNTGEQYF. In DNA, the CDR3 is TGTGCCAGCAGGAATACAGGGGAGCAGTACTTC.

This clonotype was picked up a small number of times. The V gene is TRBV6-5, the J gene TRBJ1-6; 7 bases align to TRBD1. The CDR3 consists of 15 residues. Germline V lookup: CDR1 MNHEY, CDR2 SVGAGI. V shed 8 bases and J 7 bases; nucleotides not matched to a gene: 11. The CDR3 spells CASRDSTGVNSPLHF. In DNA, the CDR3 is TGTGCCAGCCGCGACTCCACAGGGGTAAATTCACCCCTCCACTTT.

This clonotype was found many times. The V gene is TRBV2, the J gene TRBJ1-5; D ambiguous. Germline values: CDR1 SNHLY, CDR2 FYNNEI. This CDR3 is 13 amino acids long. V dropped 4 bases and J dropped 3 bases, with 7 bases sitting between them. As DNA, the CDR3 is TGTGCCAGCAGTGCTCAGCACAATCAGCCCCAGCATTTT. Translating it yields CASSAQHNQPQHF.

This clonotype was seen a handful of times. V gene TRBV2 combines with J gene TRBJ1-1; D remains unclear. CDR3 length equals 12 residues. Germline CDR1 reads SNHLY; CDR2 reads FYNNEI. Here the CDR3 reads CARGNENTEAFF. The CDR3 DNA sequence: TGTGCAAGAGGTAACGAGAACACTGAAGCTTTCTTT.

This clonotype was found a few times. The CDR3 spells CSVGKTAGDTGELFF. The CDR3 region has the DNA TGCAGCGTTGGGAAAACGGCCGGGGACACCGGGGAGCTGTTTTTT. The chain recombines TRBV29-1 with TRBJ2-2; possible D gene TRBD2, 5 bases. The CDR3 runs 15 residues. Germline-derived CDR1 and CDR2 are SQVTM and ANQGSEA. Trimming took off 4 bases at V and 3 bases at J, with 15 bases between the two ends.

This chain links TRBV4-1 with TRBJ1-3; D perhaps matches TRBD1 (6 bases). This CDR3 has 16 residues. Germline V lookup: CDR1 MGHRA, CDR2 YSYEKL. V shed 0 bases and J shed 4 bases, with 13 bases lying between them. Here the CDR3 DNA reads TGCGCCAGCAGCCAAGATCCGGGGGCGAGAGGAAACACCATATATTTT. Amino acid sequence: CASSQDPGARGNTIYF.

This rearrangement joins TRBV7-2 to TRBJ1-3; D perhaps matches TRBD1 (5 bases). The CDR3 sequence is 15 residues long. CDR1 SGHTA and CDR2 FQGNSA come from the germline V gene. V lost 3 bases and J lost 7, with 16 bases in between. In DNA, the CDR3 is TGTGCCAGCAGCTTGCAGGGCTTGGATGGCAACACCATATATTTT. Protein product: CASSLQGLDGNTIYF. The complete variable domain, with remaining parts taken from reference TRBV7-2 and TRBJ1-3, reads GAGVSQSPSNKVTEKGKDVELRCDPISGHTALYWYRQSLGQGLEFLIYFQGNSAPDKSGLPSDRFSAERTGGSVSTLTIQRTQQEDSAVYLCASSLQGLDGNTIYFGEGSWLTVV.

This clonotype was found once. The J gene is TRBJ2-3, the V gene TRBV29-1; D is perhaps TRBD1 or TRBD2 (5 bases each). From germline, CDR1 is SQVTM and CDR2 ANQGSEA. The CDR3 is 12 residues long. The V end lost 1 base, the J end lost 4 bases, and 6 bases lay between the germline ends. The DNA for the CDR3 is TGCAGCGTTGAAGCGGGACCAGATACGCAGTATTTT. Residues: CSVEAGPDTQYF.

V gene TRBV29-1 combines with J gene TRBJ2-7; 8 bases align to TRBD1. V trimming: 2 bases; J trimming: 3 bases; junction bases outside the gene matches: 9. The CDR3 is 15 amino acids. Germline CDR1 and CDR2: SQVTM and ANQGSEA. In DNA, the CDR3 is TGCAGCGTTGAATCGGACAGGGCCTACTACTACGAGCAGTACTTC. Its translation is CSVESDRAYYYEQYF.

In its sample, this clonotype was seen many times. The V and J genes are TRBV9 and TRBJ2-2; the D is unclear. The ends were cut back, 4 bases at V and 8 bases at J, with 9 bases in the middle. CDR1 is SGDLS, CDR2 YYNGEE, per germline. CDR3 length equals 12 residues. CDR3 residues: CASSPDWGELFF. For the CDR3, the DNA is TGTGCCAGCAGCCCAGATTGGGGGGAGCTGTTTTTT.

Remarks on this clonotype: A much bigger clone sits one base away, suggesting this may be a read error. This chain links TRBV5-1 with TRBJ2-5; D possibly corresponds to TRBD1 (6 bases). The CDR3 totals 15 residues. The germline gives CDR1 SGHRS, CDR2 YFSETQ. The DNA for the CDR3 is TGCGCCAGCAGCTTGGTTACAGGGCGTCAAGAGACCCGGTACTTC. Its translation: CASSLVTGRQETRYF.

CDR3 DNA: TGCAGCGTTAAAGTGGGGAATGTGTACTTC. As protein: CSVKVGNVYF. The chain has TRBV29-1 and TRBJ2-5; D gene ambiguous. Trimming pared 5 bases from V and 13 bases from J, leaving 14 bases between. Germline CDR1 and CDR2: SQVTM and ANQGSEA. The CDR3 runs 10 residues.

V usage is TRBV6-6 and J usage is TRBJ2-7; 8 bases are a match to TRBD2. The CDR3 contains 16 residues. Germline CDR1 and CDR2: MNHNY and SVGAGI (reference sequence). V gave up 5 bases and J gave up 4 bases; unmatched junction bases: 13. As DNA, the CDR3 is TGTGCCAGCAGTGAAGCGGGGGTACTGGGGAGGTACGAGCAGTACTTC. As protein: CASSEAGVLGRYEQYF.